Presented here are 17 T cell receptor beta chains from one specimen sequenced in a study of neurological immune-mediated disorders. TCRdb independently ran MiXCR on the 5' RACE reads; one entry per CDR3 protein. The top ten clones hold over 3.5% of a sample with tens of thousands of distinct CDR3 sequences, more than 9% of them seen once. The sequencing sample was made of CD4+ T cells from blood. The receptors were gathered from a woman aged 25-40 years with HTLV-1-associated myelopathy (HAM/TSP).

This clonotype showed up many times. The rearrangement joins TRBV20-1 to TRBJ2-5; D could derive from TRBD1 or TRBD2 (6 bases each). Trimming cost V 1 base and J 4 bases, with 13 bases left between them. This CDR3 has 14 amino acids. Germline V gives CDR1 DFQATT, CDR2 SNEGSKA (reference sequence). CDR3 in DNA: TGCAGTGCTAGAGGGGGGGCAACGGGAGAGACCCAGTACTTC. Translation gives CSARGGATGETQYF.

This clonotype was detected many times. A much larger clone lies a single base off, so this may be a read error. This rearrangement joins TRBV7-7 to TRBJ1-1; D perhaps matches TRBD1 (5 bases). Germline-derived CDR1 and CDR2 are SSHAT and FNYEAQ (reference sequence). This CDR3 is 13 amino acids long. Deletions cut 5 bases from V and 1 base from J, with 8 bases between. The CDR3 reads CASSVQENTEAFF. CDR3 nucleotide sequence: TGTGCCAGCAGCGTACAGGAGAACACTGAAGCTTTCTTT.

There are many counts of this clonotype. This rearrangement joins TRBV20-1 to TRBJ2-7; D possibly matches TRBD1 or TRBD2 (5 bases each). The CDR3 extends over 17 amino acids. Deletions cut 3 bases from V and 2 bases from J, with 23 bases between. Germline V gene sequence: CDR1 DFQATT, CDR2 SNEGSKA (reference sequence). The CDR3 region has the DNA TGCAGTGCTAGGTCAGTGGGGAGACAGTTCGGGGCCTACGAGCAGTACTTC. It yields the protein CSARSVGRQFGAYEQYF.

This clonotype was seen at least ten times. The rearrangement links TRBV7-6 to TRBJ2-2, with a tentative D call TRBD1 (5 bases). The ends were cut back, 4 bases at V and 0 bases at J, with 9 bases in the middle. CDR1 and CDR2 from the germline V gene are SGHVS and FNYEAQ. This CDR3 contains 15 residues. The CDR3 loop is CASSSQGTNTGELFF. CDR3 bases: TGTGCCAGCAGCTCCCAGGGTACGAACACCGGGGAGCTGTTTTTT.

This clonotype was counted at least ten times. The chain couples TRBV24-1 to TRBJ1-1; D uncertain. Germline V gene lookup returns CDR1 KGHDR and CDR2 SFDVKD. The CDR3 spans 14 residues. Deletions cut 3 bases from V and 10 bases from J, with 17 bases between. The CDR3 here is CATSDRRTAEGAFF. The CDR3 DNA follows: TGTGCCACCAGTGATAGGAGGACGGCCGAGGGAGCTTTCTTT.

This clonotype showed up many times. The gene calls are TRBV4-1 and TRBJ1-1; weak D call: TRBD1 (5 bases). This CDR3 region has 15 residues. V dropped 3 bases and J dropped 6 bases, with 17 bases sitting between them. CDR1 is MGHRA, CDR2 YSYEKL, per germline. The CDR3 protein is CASSQPGLRDAEAFF. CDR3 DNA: TGCGCCAGCAGCCAGCCGGGACTTAGGGATGCTGAAGCTTTCTTT.

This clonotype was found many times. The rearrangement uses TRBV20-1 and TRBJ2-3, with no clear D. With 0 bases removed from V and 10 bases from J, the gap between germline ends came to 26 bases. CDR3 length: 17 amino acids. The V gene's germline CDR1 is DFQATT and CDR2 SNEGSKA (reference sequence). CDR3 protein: CSARDLKGLRGYQPQYF. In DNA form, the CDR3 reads TGCAGTGCTAGAGATCTAAAGGGCCTACGAGGTTATCAACCGCAGTATTTT.

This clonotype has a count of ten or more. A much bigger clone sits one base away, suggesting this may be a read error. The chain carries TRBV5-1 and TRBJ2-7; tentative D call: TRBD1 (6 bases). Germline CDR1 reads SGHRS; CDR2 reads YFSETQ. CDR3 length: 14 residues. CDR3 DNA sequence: TGCGCCTGCAGCTTCCCAGGGGCCTCCTACGAGCAGTACTTC. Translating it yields CACSFPGASYEQYF.

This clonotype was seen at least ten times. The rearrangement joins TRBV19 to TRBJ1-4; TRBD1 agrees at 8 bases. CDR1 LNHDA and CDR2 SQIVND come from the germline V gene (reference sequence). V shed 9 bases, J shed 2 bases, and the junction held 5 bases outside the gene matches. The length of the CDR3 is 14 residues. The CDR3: CASTGGATNEKLFF. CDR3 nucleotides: TGTGCCAGCACAGGGGGTGCCACTAATGAAAAACTGTTTTTT. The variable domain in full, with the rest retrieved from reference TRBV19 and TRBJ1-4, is DGGITQSPKYLFRKEGQNVTLSCEQNLNHDAMYWYRQDPGQGLRLIYYSQIVNDFQKGDIAEGYSVSREKKESFPLTVTSAQKNPTAFYLCASTGGATNEKLFFGSGTQLSVL.

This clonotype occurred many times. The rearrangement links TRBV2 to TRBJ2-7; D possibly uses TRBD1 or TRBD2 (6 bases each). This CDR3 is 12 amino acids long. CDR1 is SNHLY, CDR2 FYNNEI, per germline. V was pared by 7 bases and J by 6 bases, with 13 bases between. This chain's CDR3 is CASKPGASEQYF. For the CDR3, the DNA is TGTGCCAGCAAGCCGGGGGCCAGCGAGCAGTACTTC.

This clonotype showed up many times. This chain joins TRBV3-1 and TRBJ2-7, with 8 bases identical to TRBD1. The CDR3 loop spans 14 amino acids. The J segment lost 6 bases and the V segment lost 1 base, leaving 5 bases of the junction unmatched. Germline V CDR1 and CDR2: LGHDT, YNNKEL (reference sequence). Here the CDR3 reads CASSQVPGGAEQYF. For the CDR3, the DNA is TGTGCCAGCAGCCAAGTTCCAGGGGGCGCCGAGCAGTACTTC.

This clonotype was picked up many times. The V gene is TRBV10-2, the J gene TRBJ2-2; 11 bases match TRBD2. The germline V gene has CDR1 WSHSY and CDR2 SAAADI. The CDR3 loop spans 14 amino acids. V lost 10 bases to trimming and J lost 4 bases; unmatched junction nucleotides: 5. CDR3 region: CAIPGLAGTGELFF. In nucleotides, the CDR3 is TGCGCCATCCCTGGACTAGCGGGCACCGGGGAGCTGTTTTTT.

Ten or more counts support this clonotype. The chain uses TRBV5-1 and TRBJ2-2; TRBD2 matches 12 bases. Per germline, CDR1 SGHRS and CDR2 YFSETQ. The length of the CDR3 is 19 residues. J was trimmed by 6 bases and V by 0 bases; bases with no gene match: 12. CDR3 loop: CASSLDRDSRLAGAGELFF. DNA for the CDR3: TGCGCCAGCAGCTTGGACCGGGACAGTCGACTAGCGGGGGCCGGGGAGCTGTTTTTT.

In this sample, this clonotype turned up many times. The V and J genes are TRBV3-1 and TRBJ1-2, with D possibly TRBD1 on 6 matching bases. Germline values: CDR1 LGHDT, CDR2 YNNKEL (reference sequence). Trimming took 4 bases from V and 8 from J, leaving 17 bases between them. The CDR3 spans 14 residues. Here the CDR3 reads CASSLGTRGNGYTF. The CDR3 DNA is TGTGCCAGCAGCCTAGGAACTAGGGGGAACGGCTACACCTTC.

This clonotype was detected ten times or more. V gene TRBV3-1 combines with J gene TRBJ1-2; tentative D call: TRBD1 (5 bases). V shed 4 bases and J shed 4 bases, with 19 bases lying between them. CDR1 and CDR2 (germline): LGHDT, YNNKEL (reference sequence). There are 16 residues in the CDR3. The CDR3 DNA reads TGTGCCAGCAGCCCACGAGGACGGGACGGGACCTATGGCTACACCTTC. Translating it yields CASSPRGRDGTYGYTF.

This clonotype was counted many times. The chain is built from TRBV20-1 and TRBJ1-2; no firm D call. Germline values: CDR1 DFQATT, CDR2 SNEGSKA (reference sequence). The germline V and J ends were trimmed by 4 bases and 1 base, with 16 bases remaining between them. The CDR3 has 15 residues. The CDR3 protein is CSATPGPSHNYGYTF. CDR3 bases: TGCAGTGCTACCCCCGGGCCTTCCCATAACTATGGCTACACCTTC.

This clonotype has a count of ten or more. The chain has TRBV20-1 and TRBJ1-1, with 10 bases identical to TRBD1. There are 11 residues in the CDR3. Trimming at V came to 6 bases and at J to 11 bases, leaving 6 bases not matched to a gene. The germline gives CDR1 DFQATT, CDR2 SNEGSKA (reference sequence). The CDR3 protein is CSAPTGQGAFF. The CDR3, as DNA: TGCAGTGCCCCGACGGGACAGGGGGCTTTCTTT.